These 18 T cell receptor beta chains were sequenced from one sample in a study of CD8+CD57+ T cells in acquired aplastic anemia. The use of genomic DNA as template underpinned the TCR beta VDJ and CDR3 profiling. TCRdb analysed the reads with MiXCR anew, one entry per CDR3 protein. Of 35,000 to 45,000 distinct CDR3 sequences listed, roughly 77% are singletons. Sequenced sample: sorted CD4+, CD8+, or CD8+CD57+ T cells (not recorded which) from PBMCs. Receptors originate from a human donor in good health, serving as a control.

The chain has TRBV29-1 and TRBJ2-7, with TRBD2 identical over 10 bases. The V gene end was trimmed by 2 bases and the J gene end by 6 bases; junction bases not matched to a gene: 4. This CDR3 has 13 residues. Germline V gene sequence: CDR1 SQVTM, CDR2 ANQGSEA. DNA for the CDR3: TGCAGCGTTGAAAGCGGGGGGGGGACCGAGCAGTACTTC. Its translation: CSVESGGGTEQYF.

This chain joins TRBV15 and TRBJ1-1, with 7 positions matching TRBD1. From germline, CDR1 is LNHNV and CDR2 YYDKDF (reference sequence). The length of the CDR3 is 11 residues. Trimming cost V 8 bases and J 10 bases; bases outside gene matches: 7. CDR3 in amino acids: CATPYRGVAFF. In DNA form, the CDR3 reads TGTGCCACCCCCTACAGGGGAGTAGCTTTCTTT.

V and J are TRBV6-5 and TRBJ2-3, with 9 bases fitting TRBD1. V lost 4 bases and J lost 2; bases outside the gene matches: 7. The CDR3 has 16 amino acids. The germline V gene encodes CDR1 MNHEY and CDR2 SVGAGI. Here the CDR3 reads CASSSRQGVFTDTQYF. CDR3 bases: TGTGCCAGCAGTTCGCGACAGGGGGTCTTCACAGATACGCAGTATTTT.

The chain joins TRBV5-1 to TRBJ1-6; D gene unclear. Trimming shortened V by 0 bases and J by 14 bases, and 15 bases separated the two germline ends. CDR1 SGHRS and CDR2 YFSETQ come from the germline V gene. The CDR3 is 14 residues long. The CDR3 nucleotides read TGCGCCAGCAGCTTGGAGGCAGGCCCTACATCCCTCCACTTT. This encodes CASSLEAGPTSLHF. Based on the CDR3 plus reference TRBV5-1 and TRBJ1-6, the full variable domain is KAGVTQTPRYLIKTRGQQVTLSCSPISGHRSVSWYQQTPGQGLQFLFEYFSETQRNKGNFPGRFSGRQFSNSRSEMNVSTLELGDSALYLCASSLEAGPTSLHFGNGTRLTVT.

V is TRBV4-1 and J is TRBJ2-7, with D maybe TRBD1 (6 bases). V was trimmed by 3 bases and J by 1 base, leaving 10 bases between them. CDR3 length: 14 amino acids. The germline V gene has CDR1 MGHRA and CDR2 YSYEKL. The CDR3 DNA reads TGCGCCAGCAGCCAGACAGGTTTGTCCTACGAGCAGTACTTC. Translated, it gives CASSQTGLSYEQYF.

This clonotype is a singleton in its sample. V gene TRBV6-1 combines with J gene TRBJ2-7; no reliable D call. The CDR3 loop spans 12 amino acids. Germline V gene data show CDR1 as MNHNS and CDR2 as SASEGT. Trimming took 7 bases from V and 4 from J, leaving 11 bases between them. DNA of the CDR3: TGTGCCAGCATCAGCCGAGAATACGAGCAGTACTTC. The encoded protein is CASISREYEQYF.

The rearrangement uses TRBV24-1 and TRBJ1-5; TRBD1 matches at 7 bases. Germline loops: CDR1 KGHDR, CDR2 SFDVKD. The V gene end was trimmed by 7 bases and the J gene end by 11 bases; junction bases not matched to a gene: 10. The CDR3 is 13 amino acids. CDR3 sequence reads: CATRDREESAQHF. The CDR3 bases are TGTGCCACCAGAGACAGGGAAGAATCAGCCCAGCATTTT.

This clonotype has a single count. This chain uses TRBV19 with TRBJ2-7; maybe TRBD1 (6 bases). The CDR3 sequence is 13 residues long. Germline CDR1 reads LNHDA; CDR2 reads SQIVND (reference sequence). Trimming removed 6 bases from V and 3 bases from J, with 12 bases in between. The chain's CDR3 is CASRGQPDYEQYF. The CDR3 DNA reads TGTGCCAGTAGAGGACAGCCGGACTACGAGCAGTACTTC. The full variable domain, rest sourced from reference TRBV19 and TRBJ2-7, is DGGITQSPKYLFRKEGQNVTLSCEQNLNHDAMYWYRQDPGQGLRLIYYSQIVNDFQKGDIAEGYSVSREKKESFPLTVTSAQKNPTAFYLCASRGQPDYEQYFGPGTRLTVT.

The CDR3 coding sequence is TGTGCCAGCGCGATCTCCAGCGGGGCATCCTACGAGCAGTACTTC. This codes for CASAISSGASYEQYF. The chain is built from TRBV2 and TRBJ2-7; 7 nucleotides agree with TRBD2. The length of the CDR3 is 15 residues. CDR1 is SNHLY and CDR2 is FYNNEI in the germline V gene. V was clipped by 8 bases and J by 1 base; unmatched bases: 11.

The V call is TRBV29-1, the J call TRBJ1-2; D not certain. Trimming shortened V by 6 bases and J by 5 bases, and 13 bases separated the two germline ends. The length of the CDR3 is 12 residues. CDR1 SQVTM and CDR2 ANQGSEA come from the germline V gene. The CDR3 protein is CSVVPTPYGYTF. DNA for the CDR3: TGCAGCGTCGTCCCAACCCCATATGGCTACACCTTC.

As concerns this clonotype: Likely a read error: the CDR3 ends without its conserved phenylalanine or tryptophan. The chain links TRBV2 to TRBJ2-1; D perhaps matches TRBD2 (5 bases). The CDR3 spans 15 residues. Between the trimmed V and J ends, which lost 0 bases and 5 bases, there was a span of 11 bases. Germline values: CDR1 SNHLY, CDR2 FYNNEI. Here the CDR3 DNA reads TGTGCCAGCAGTGAAGCGCGGGCAGCTCACAATGAGCAGTTCTCC. It is translated as CASSEARAAHNEQFS.

For this clonotype: At one boundary the junction diverges from the germline segment, which might be a read error. The CDR3 loop is CATSDQGYGYTF. CDR3 bases: TGCGCCACCAGTGATCAGGGTTATGGCTACACCTTC. The chain couples TRBV24-1 to TRBJ1-2; the D gene is possibly TRBD1 (5 bases). Germline V gives CDR1 KGHDR, CDR2 SFDVKD. There are 12 residues in the CDR3.

The chain has TRBV2 and TRBJ2-6; no reliable D call. Per germline, CDR1 SNHLY and CDR2 FYNNEI. The CDR3 totals 15 residues. V dropped 5 bases and J dropped 0 bases, with 8 bases sitting between them. The CDR3 DNA sequence: TGTGCCAGCAGTCTTATGGACTCTGGGGCCAACGTCCTGACTTTC. This encodes CASSLMDSGANVLTF. The full variable domain, its missing parts supplied by reference TRBV2 and TRBJ2-6, is EPEVTQTPSHQVTQMGQEVILRCVPISNHLYFYWYRQILGQKVEFLVSFYNNEISEKSEIFDDQFSVERPDGSNFTLKIRSTKLEDSAMYFCASSLMDSGANVLTFGAGSRLTVL.

This clonotype is a singleton in its sample. Since the CDR3 does not end with the conserved phenylalanine or tryptophan, this likely comes from a read error. The V gene is TRBV29-1, the J gene TRBJ2-5, with 7 nucleotides matching TRBD2. The CDR3 is made up of 15 amino acids. V lost 3 bases to trimming and J lost 7 bases; unmatched junction nucleotides: 14. Germline V gene sequence: CDR1 SQVTM, CDR2 ANQGSEA. CDR3 DNA: TGCAGCGTTGACCGAGGGGATAGCGGGTATGGGACCCAGTACCTC. It specifies CSVDRGDSGYGTQYL.

The chain recombines TRBV7-2 with TRBJ2-2, with D perhaps TRBD1 (5 bases). The V and J ends lost 2 bases and 5 bases respectively, with 12 bases between them. CDR1 is SGHTA, CDR2 FQGNSA, per germline. The length of the CDR3 is 15 residues. This CDR3 reads CASSLTLQGTGELFF. The CDR3 DNA reads as TGTGCCAGCAGCTTAACGCTTCAGGGTACCGGGGAGCTGTTTTTT.

The gene calls are TRBV11-1 and TRBJ2-7, with 9 bases aligning to TRBD2. V lost 6 bases to trimming and J lost 0 bases; unmatched junction nucleotides: 9. This CDR3 is 16 amino acids long. Germline CDR1 is SGHAT and CDR2 is FQDESV (reference sequence). In nucleotides, the CDR3 is TGTGCCAGCAGTTCCGCGAGCGGGAGGAACTCCTACGAGCAGTACTTC. It encodes CASSSASGRNSYEQYF.

V gene TRBV20-1 combines with J gene TRBJ2-2, with D perhaps TRBD2 (5 bases). V shed 3 bases and J shed 6 bases, with 11 bases lying between them. This CDR3 spans 13 amino acids. Per the germline V gene, CDR1 is DFQATT and CDR2 is SNEGSKA (reference sequence). In nucleotides, the CDR3 is TGCAGTGCTAGGACTAAGGAGGCCGGGGAGCTGTTTTTT. This sequence encodes CSARTKEAGELFF.

This rearrangement joins TRBV10-3 to TRBJ1-2; TRBD1 aligns across 7 bases. CDR3 length: 14 residues. The germline CDR1 and CDR2 sequences are ENHRY and SYGVKD. The junction had 4 bases not matched to a gene; V was cut back by 2 bases and J by 4 bases. The CDR3 loop is CAISEGTELYGYTF. DNA for the CDR3: TGTGCCATCAGTGAGGGGACAGAACTCTATGGCTACACCTTC.